The clone carrying this TCR beta chain was counted ten times or more. Quantitative 5'-RACE was performed with molecular barcodes, and it yielded the TCR beta libraries. TCRdb fed the 5' RACE reads into MiXCR, producing one record per CDR3 protein. Of 250,000 or so distinct CDR3 sequences listed, about 10% are singletons. The CDR3 consists of 14 residues. Germline V gene lookup returns CDR1 SGHVS and CDR2 FQNEAQ. Deletions cut 5 bases from V and 4 bases from J, with 12 bases between. This record belongs to a study of CD8 T cells in ankylosing spondylitis. The chain carries TRBV7-8 and TRBJ1-3; no reliable D call. The sequencing input was blood, either unsorted or a sorted T cell fraction (not recorded which). This TCR came from a male donor with ankylosing spondylitis or in good health (not recorded which). CDR3 in DNA: TGTGCCAGCAGCACGGACCGGGTGGGAAACACCATATATTTT. Its protein is CASSTDRVGNTIYF.